A selection of T cell receptor beta chains follows, all from one sample in a study of cytotoxic CD8 clonotypes in ibrutinib-treated CLL. Assay: immunoSEQ multiplex PCR; the TCRdb copy retains only in-frame clones and omits some. Here the sample spans more than 110,000 clones, 65% to 85% being singletons. The starting material was PBMCs, obtained after 36 months of ibrutinib treatment. The receptor set was obtained from a human donor with chronic lymphocytic leukemia. The CDR3 runs from the conserved cysteine through the conserved F or W. Fields, in order: V gene, J gene, CDR3 protein.

TRBV19,TRBJ2-5,CASSSGQAGAQYF
TRBV13,TRBJ2-7,CASSLQFFEQYF
TRBV11-1,TRBJ2-2,CASSLAGFGVGELFF
TRBV29-1,TRBJ2-3,CSVENTGTDTQYF
TRBV30,TRBJ1-2,CAWSVDKYGYTF
TRBV7-9,TRBJ2-7,CASSPVGFEQYF
TRBV6-5,TRBJ2-7,CASSYSYRARDEQYF
TRBV5-1,TRBJ1-5,CASSLHGGRDQPQHF
TRBV7-8,TRBJ1-4,CASSNTPGQIEKLFF
TRBV5-1,TRBJ2-3,CASSLDRVDTQYF
TRBV30,TRBJ1-5,CAWNQGGTSQPQHF
TRBV9,TRBJ2-5,CASSVGALQETQYF
TRBV2,TRBJ2-1,CASRRDSVVGFF
TRBV2,TRBJ1-4,CASRSDQGEKLFF
TRBV19,TRBJ1-1,CASSMTHLNTEAFF
TRBV7-3,TRBJ2-3,CASSPLGGEGTQYF
TRBV5-1,TRBJ1-2,CASSPGGTTYGYTF
TRBV9,TRBJ1-1,CASSTKRDRVNTEAFF
TRBV11-2,TRBJ1-6,CASSLEYGTNSPLHF
TRBV15,TRBJ2-1,CATRSDGSSYNEQFF
TRBV5-1,TRBJ2-5,CASSPPRQETQYF
TRBV6-1,TRBJ2-7,CAIEIYGTYEQYF
TRBV5-1,TRBJ2-7,CASSLGWGGEQYF
TRBV30,TRBJ1-5,CAWSVALGPQHF
TRBV30,TRBJ2-7,CAWSVRYSGTSYEQYF
TRBV5-1,TRBJ2-3,CASSRADTQYF
TRBV7-8,TRBJ1-5,CASSLLSNQPQHF
TRBV5-1,TRBJ1-3,CASSFDGNSGNTIYF
TRBV2,TRBJ2-7,CASSEHEVSLRYSYEQYF
TRBV5-1,TRBJ2-3,CASSLLAGGLTDTQYF
TRBV19,TRBJ1-5,CASRGAAYSNQPQHF
TRBV27,TRBJ1-1,CASSLVRGHEAFF
TRBV27,TRBJ1-2,CASSLWTGVLTF
TRBV6-1,TRBJ2-1,CASSEALQATGTEQFF
TRBV30,TRBJ1-3,CAWRGAGGGNTIYF
TRBV19,TRBJ2-7,CASSPRTGGWYEQYF
TRBV18,TRBJ2-7,CASSPPVGGRGEQYF
TRBV30,TRBJ2-7,CAWTPGTVSYEQYF
TRBV5-1,TRBJ2-3,CASSLVVEDTQYF
TRBV18,TRBJ2-3,CASSPRTSDTDTQYF
TRBV5-1,TRBJ2-7,CASSPGQGMKEQYF
TRBV14,TRBJ1-1,CASSLSSSNKNTEAFF
TRBV30,TRBJ1-2,CAWSQGPETHGYTF
TRBV6-1,TRBJ1-5,CASSPGQGNQPQHF
TRBV7-9,TRBJ1-2,CASSLGAYGYTF